The 18 T cell receptor beta chains presented below share a single source sample, sequenced in a study of CD8+CD57+ T cells in acquired aplastic anemia. Genomic DNA, serving as template, underwent TCR beta VDJ and CDR3 profiling. MiXCR, applied by TCRdb to the reads, yields one record per CDR3 protein. The sample contains 250,000 to 300,000 distinct CDR3 sequences, around 60% of which appear only once. Sequenced material: sorted CD4+, CD8+, or CD8+CD57+ T cells (not recorded which) from PBMCs. Every receptor here comes from a human donor with severe aplastic anemia or a healthy control (not recorded which).

This clonotype has only a few counts. This rearrangement joins TRBV7-6 to TRBJ1-6; D uncertain. CDR3 length: 13 residues. Trimming removed 2 bases from V and 2 bases from J, with 1 base in between. The germline V gene has CDR1 SGHVS and CDR2 FNYEAQ. CDR3 sequence (DNA): TGTGCCAGCAGCTTAACCTATAATTCACCCCTCCACTTT. Translated, it gives CASSLTYNSPLHF.

A note on this clonotype: A much larger clone lies a single base off, so this may be a read error. The chain has TRBV6-6 and TRBJ1-1, with D unresolved. CDR3 length: 14 residues. CDR1 is MNHNY, CDR2 SVGAGI, per germline (reference sequence). CDR3 residues: CASQTFKKNTEAVF. The CDR3 coding sequence is TGTGCCAGCCAAACATTCAAAAAGAACACTGAAGCTGTCTTT.

In its sample, this clonotype was seen a few times. The chain links TRBV27 to TRBJ1-2, with 7 bases matching TRBD1. This CDR3 has 16 residues. Trimming removed 8 bases from V and 4 bases from J; junction bases left unmatched: 16. The germline gives CDR1 MNHEY, CDR2 SMNVEV (reference sequence). The CDR3 nucleotides read TGTGCCAGCTCACGAACCGAATGGACAGGCCCCTATGGCTACACCTTC. Protein product: CASSRTEWTGPYGYTF.

V and J are TRBV10-1 and TRBJ1-6, with TRBD1 matching 8 bases. The junction had 5 bases not matched to a gene; V was cut back by 5 bases and J by 2 bases. CDR1 is WNHNN, CDR2 SYGVQD, per germline (reference sequence). The CDR3 covers 16 residues. The CDR3, as DNA: TGCGCCAGCAGTTGGGTGACAGGGGCCTATAATTCACCCCTCCACTTT. It yields the protein CASSWVTGAYNSPLHF.

Many counts were recorded for this clonotype. V usage is TRBV11-2 and J usage is TRBJ2-2; D is unresolved. V dropped 2 bases and J dropped 5 bases, with 21 bases sitting between them. The CDR3 is made up of 18 amino acids. Germline lookup yields CDR1 SGHAT and CDR2 FQNNGV. The CDR3 DNA reads TGTGCCAGCAGCTTAAGCCCCAGTTGGGGTCGGTATACCGGGGAGCTGTTTTTT. As protein: CASSLSPSWGRYTGELFF.

The chain is built from TRBV12-3 or TRBV12-4 and TRBJ2-1; no clear D gene. The CDR3 contains 11 residues. Trimming cost V 3 bases and J 8 bases, with 5 bases left between them. The CDR3 loop reads CASSFGYEQFF. The CDR3 DNA reads as TGTGCCAGCAGTTTCGGCTATGAGCAGTTCTTC.

V gene TRBV7-2 combines with J gene TRBJ2-7; no firm D call. This CDR3 is built from 15 residues. The ends were cut back, 5 bases at V and 0 bases at J, with 14 bases in the middle. Germline V gives CDR1 SGHTA, CDR2 FQGNSA. CDR3 region: CASSQATVSSYEQYF. In DNA, the CDR3 is TGTGCCAGCAGCCAAGCCACCGTTAGCTCCTACGAGCAGTACTTC.

This clonotype was observed many times. This rearrangement joins TRBV10-3 to TRBJ2-1; D call uncertain. CDR3 length: 14 amino acids. Trimming removed 10 bases from V and 6 bases from J, with 19 bases in between. Per germline, CDR1 ENHRY and CDR2 SYGVKD. The CDR3 loop reads CATINPKSPNEQFF. CDR3 bases: TGTGCCACCATAAACCCCAAGTCTCCCAATGAGCAGTTCTTC.

The chain employs TRBV19 and TRBJ2-7; 11 positions match TRBD2. This CDR3 contains 15 residues. CDR1 is LNHDA and CDR2 is SQIVND in the germline V gene (reference sequence). The ends lost 2 bases at V and 3 bases at J; junction bases unmatched: 3. This CDR3 reads CASSISGTSGYEQYF. The CDR3 coding sequence is TGTGCCAGTAGTATAAGTGGGACTAGCGGCTACGAGCAGTACTTC. Drawing the rest from reference TRBV19 and TRBJ2-7, the complete variable domain is DGGITQSPKYLFRKEGQNVTLSCEQNLNHDAMYWYRQDPGQGLRLIYYSQIVNDFQKGDIAEGYSVSREKKESFPLTVTSAQKNPTAFYLCASSISGTSGYEQYFGPGTRLTVT.

This clonotype showed up many times. The CDR3 DNA reads as TGCAGCGTTCGGGACCTAAACTACGAGCAGTACTTC. Amino acids: CSVRDLNYEQYF. The chain is built from TRBV29-1 and TRBJ2-7; the D gene could be TRBD1 or TRBD2 (5 bases each). From germline, CDR1 is SQVTM and CDR2 ANQGSEA. Deletions cut 5 bases from V and 3 bases from J, with 11 bases between. This CDR3 has 12 residues.

This sequence joins TRBV10-3 and TRBJ2-5, with 16 nucleotides matching TRBD2. V was clipped by 4 bases and J by 5 bases; unmatched bases: 7. CDR3 length: 17 amino acids. Germline assignment: CDR1 ENHRY and CDR2 SYGVKD. CDR3 sequence: CAISVGTSGGALETQYF. The CDR3 region has the DNA TGTGCCATCAGTGTAGGGACTAGCGGGGGGGCGCTTGAGACCCAGTACTTC.

The chain uses TRBV10-3 and TRBJ2-1; perhaps TRBD2 as D (6 bases). V lost 0 bases and J lost 2, with 11 bases in between. From germline, CDR1 is ENHRY and CDR2 SYGVKD. The CDR3 covers 16 residues. The CDR3 spells CAISESLAVTYNEQFF. The CDR3 DNA reads TGTGCCATCAGTGAGTCATTAGCGGTCACCTACAATGAGCAGTTCTTC.

This clonotype was seen at least ten times. The chain joins TRBV7-6 to TRBJ2-3; D gene uncertain. CDR3 length equals 14 residues. CDR1 and CDR2 (germline): SGHVS, FNYEAQ. V dropped 5 bases and J dropped 0 bases, with 9 bases sitting between them. The CDR3 sequence: CASSASQSTDTQYF. The CDR3 nucleotides read TGTGCCAGCAGCGCCAGTCAAAGCACAGATACGCAGTATTTT. Filled out from reference TRBV7-6 and TRBJ2-3, the complete variable domain reads GAGVSQSPRYKVTKRGQDVALRCDPISGHVSLYWYRQALGQGPEFLTYFNYEAQQDKSGLPNDRFSAERPEGSISTLTIQRTEQRDSAMYRCASSASQSTDTQYFGPGTRLTVL.

The rearrangement links TRBV7-4 to TRBJ1-6; TRBD1 aligns across 7 bases. The germline CDR1 and CDR2 sequences are SGHVT and SQSDAQ. Trimming removed 1 base from V and 0 bases from J; junction bases left unmatched: 6. The CDR3 has 18 amino acids. This CDR3 reads CASSLGGDRSSYNSPLHF. The CDR3 DNA reads TGTGCCAGCAGCTTAGGGGGGGACAGAAGCTCCTATAATTCACCCCTCCACTTT.

This CDR3 reads CSARAGLAGTLVQFF. The CDR3 region has the DNA TGCAGTGCTAGAGCGGGCCTAGCGGGGACTTTAGTGCAGTTCTTC. The chain uses TRBV20-1 and TRBJ2-1; 9 positions agree with TRBD2. CDR1 and CDR2 (germline): DFQATT, SNEGSKA (reference sequence). The CDR3 extends over 15 amino acids. V trimming: 1 base; J trimming: 12 bases; junction bases outside the gene matches: 13.

The count of this clonotype is one. This rearrangement joins TRBV9 to TRBJ2-7; 10 bases fit TRBD1. Germline CDR1 and CDR2: SGDLS and YYNGEE. This CDR3 has 15 amino acids. The V segment lost 3 bases and the J segment 2 bases; nucleotides outside the gene matches: 5. The CDR3 sequence is CASSAPGQGTYEQYF. CDR3 bases: TGTGCCAGCAGCGCCCCGGGACAGGGGACCTACGAGCAGTACTTC.

The chain combines TRBV7-9 with TRBJ2-1; no reliable D call. The V end lost 1 base, the J end lost 6 bases, and 4 bases lay between the germline ends. Per germline, CDR1 SEHNR and CDR2 FQNEAQ (reference sequence). This CDR3 spans 12 amino acids. The CDR3 sequence is CASSLEANEQFF. The CDR3 DNA reads TGTGCCAGCAGCTTAGAAGCCAATGAGCAGTTCTTC.

CDR3 DNA: TGTGCCAGTAGTGTGACAGGGGGCACTGAAGCTTTCTTT. It yields the protein CASSVTGGTEAFF. The chain links TRBV19 to TRBJ1-1; 9 bases match TRBD1. Germline CDR1 LNHDA, CDR2 SQIVND (reference sequence). J lost 4 bases, V lost 5 bases, and 2 bases had no gene match. This CDR3 is built from 13 residues.